What follows describes a single T cell receptor beta chain. The CDR3 spans 13 residues. Germline assignment: CDR1 MNHEY and CDR2 SMNVEV (reference sequence). V lost 5 bases and J 5 bases, leaving 10 bases between the germline ends. CD45RO-negative, CCR7-positively selected cells formed the naive CD8 fraction, excluding terminally differentiated effector memory CD45RA+ cells. The healthy adult donors were HIV-negative and reported no recent acute infections or vaccinations. The data belong to a study of shared clonotypes between healthy human individuals. This table comes from immunoSEQ multiplex PCR, and its TCRdb copy is limited to in-frame clones, with some not included. Counted here are roughly 810,000 clones, 90% to 98% occurring once; the ten biggest clones make up about 0.21%.

Sequencing was performed on naive CD8+ T cells sorted from blood. The chain uses TRBV27 and TRBJ2-1, with D possibly TRBD2 on 5 matching bases. The receptor was isolated from a man in his thirties or forties in good health. The CDR3 nucleotides are TGTGCCAGCAGTCTCATGGAGGACAATGAGCAGTTCTTC. Encoded protein: CASSLMEDNEQFF.